This T cell receptor beta chain was sequenced during a study of T cell responses to AZD1222 COVID-19 vaccine. Comments on this clone: Its specificity is not known.

Findings of the study overall: Every sample of the repertoires postdated the peak T cell response. CD4 TCRs linked to vaccination spanned spike, dominating at 160-218 and 743-854.

TCRdb's table, derived via immunoSEQ multiplex PCR, lists solely in-frame clones and lacks some. Seen here are around 35,000 clones, 80% to 90% observed once, and the top ten hold 8% to 13%. This receptor was obtained from an adult who received the AZD1222 COVID-19 vaccine. The specimen comprised peripheral blood, sampled 28 days after the second AZD1222 dose.

The CDR3 DNA follows: TGTGCCAGCTCAGCGGGGCTGAATGAAAAACTGTTTTTT. Translating gives CASSAGLNEKLFF. This chain joins TRBV18 and TRBJ1-4; a possible D gene is TRBD1 (5 bases). Germline CDR1 reads KGHSH; CDR2 reads LQKENI. Trimming removed 5 bases at V and 5 bases at J, with 9 bases between. There are 13 residues in the CDR3.